This entry concerns a single T cell receptor beta chain. Its target is unknown. The protocol was immunoSEQ multiplex PCR, while the TCRdb copy is restricted to in-frame clones and leaves out a portion. The repertoire holds roughly 60,000 clones, about 90% seen once, with 2.5% to 3% in the top ten. This sample stems from a study of graft-versus-host responses after intestinal transplantation. Study information: Multivisceral, liver-intestinal, or isolated intestinal transplants were received by the recipients.

General study points: The study found high graft-versus-host to host-versus-graft clonal ratios in allografts of patients with graft-donor T cell macrochimerism. The authors found GvH clones in recipient marrow, some appearing first in ileum or blood.

CDR3 size: 14 residues. From germline, CDR1 is LNHNV and CDR2 YYDKDF (reference sequence). V lost 6 bases and J lost 8, with 17 bases in between. The TCR originated in a human patient who received an intestinal transplant, so some T cells may come from the graft donor. The gene calls are TRBV15 and TRBJ2-1; D remains unclear. This sample comprised PBMCs, obtained around 120 days after intestinal transplantation. The CDR3, as DNA: TGTGCCACCAGTCCCAGCGACGTTGGTCATGAGCAGTTCTTC. Translation: CATSPSDVGHEQFF.